This TCR beta chain is drawn from a study of radiotherapy plus CTLA-4 blockade in lung cancer. V lost 4 bases to trimming and J lost 1 base, with 10 bases between them. The CDR3 is 14 amino acids. Germline CDR1 reads MNHNS; CDR2 reads SASEGT. Only in-frame clones appear in the TCRdb table, and some are missing; sequencing was by immunoSEQ multiplex PCR. Among roughly 110,000 clones listed, roughly 84% were seen once. The starting material was peripheral blood, obtained from a patient treated with radiotherapy plus ipilimumab. This clonotype originated in a human donor with non-small cell lung cancer that progressed on radiotherapy plus ipilimumab. Some clones in this sample may be carry-over from other donors' samples. The chain carries TRBV6-1 and TRBJ1-1; D gene ambiguous. The CDR3 bases are TGTGCCAGCAGTGTTTCTTACTCGAACACTGAAGCTTTCTTT. Its protein product is CASSVSYSNTEAFF.